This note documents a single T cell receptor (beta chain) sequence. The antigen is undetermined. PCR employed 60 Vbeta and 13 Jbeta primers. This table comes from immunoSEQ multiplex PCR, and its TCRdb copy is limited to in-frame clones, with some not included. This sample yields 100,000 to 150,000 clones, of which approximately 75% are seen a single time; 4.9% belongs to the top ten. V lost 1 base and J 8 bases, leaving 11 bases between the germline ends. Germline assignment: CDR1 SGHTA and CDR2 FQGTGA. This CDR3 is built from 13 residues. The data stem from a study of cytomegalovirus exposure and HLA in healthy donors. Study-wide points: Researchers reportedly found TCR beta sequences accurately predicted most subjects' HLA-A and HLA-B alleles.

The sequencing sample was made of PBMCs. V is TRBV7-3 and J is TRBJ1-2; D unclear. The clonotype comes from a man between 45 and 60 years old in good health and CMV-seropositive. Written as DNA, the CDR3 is TGTGCCAGCAGCTTAATTGGGAGGGAAGGCTACACCTTC. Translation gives CASSLIGREGYTF.